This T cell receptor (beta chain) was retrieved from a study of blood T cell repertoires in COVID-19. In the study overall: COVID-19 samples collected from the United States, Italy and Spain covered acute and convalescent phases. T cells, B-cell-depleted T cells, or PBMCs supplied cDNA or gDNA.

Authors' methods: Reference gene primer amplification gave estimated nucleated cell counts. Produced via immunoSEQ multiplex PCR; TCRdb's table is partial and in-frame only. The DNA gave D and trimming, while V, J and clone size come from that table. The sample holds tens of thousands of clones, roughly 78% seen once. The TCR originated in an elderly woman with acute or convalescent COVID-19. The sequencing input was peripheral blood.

The CDR3 region is CASSLEDRYGYTF. DNA of the CDR3: TGTGCCAGCAGCTTAGAGGACAGATATGGCTACACCTTC. The rearrangement joins TRBV7-8 to TRBJ1-2, with D possibly matching TRBD1 (6 bases). Germline loops: CDR1 SGHVS, CDR2 FQNEAQ. V shed 1 base and J shed 5 bases, with 8 bases lying between them. This CDR3 region has 13 residues.